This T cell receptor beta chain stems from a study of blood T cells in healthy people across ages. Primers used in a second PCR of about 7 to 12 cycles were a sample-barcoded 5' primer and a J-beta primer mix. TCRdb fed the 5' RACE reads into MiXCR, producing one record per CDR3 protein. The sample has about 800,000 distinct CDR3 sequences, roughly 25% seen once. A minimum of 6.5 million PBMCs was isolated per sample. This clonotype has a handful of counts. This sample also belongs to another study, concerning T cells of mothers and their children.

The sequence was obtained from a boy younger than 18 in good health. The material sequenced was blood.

In DNA form, the CDR3 reads TGTGCCAGCAGACGAAAGCGGACAGGGTATGATACTGAAGCTTTCTTT. It encodes CASRRKRTGYDTEAFF. V and J are TRBV6-2 or TRBV6-3 and TRBJ1-1; TRBD1 agrees at 8 bases. The J segment lost 5 bases and the V segment lost 6 bases, leaving 14 bases of the junction unmatched. This CDR3 is 16 amino acids long. Looked up from germline, CDR1 is MNHEY and CDR2 is SVGEGT.